This is a list of T cell receptor beta chains from one sample in a study of T-cell memory formation after mild COVID-19. TCRdb used MiXCR to reprocess the 5' RACE reads, holding one entry per CDR3 protein. The table includes fewer than 350,000 distinct CDR3 sequences, under 8.5% detected once. Sequenced material: PBMCs or a T cell subset sorted from them (not recorded which). The receptors come from a man aged 18 to 29 who had mild COVID-19 (a few samples of this study predate the infection). Cell type and time point are not known. Each CDR3 is given with its conserved first and last residue.

j_call	v_call	cdr3_aa
TRBJ2-6	TRBV5-6	CASRRTGGANVLTF
TRBJ2-1	TRBV19	CATQLRTGGASGQFF
TRBJ2-1	TRBV20-1	CSASGTETYNEQFF
TRBJ2-1	TRBV11-2	CASIKGGYNEQFF
TRBJ2-2	TRBV27	CASSLRMRGQGYTGELFF
TRBJ1-1	TRBV7-8	CASSYRAGSTEAFF
TRBJ2-2	TRBV6-6	CASSQDRTGELFF
TRBJ1-2	TRBV4-1	CASSHATGLLDGYTF
TRBJ2-3	TRBV15	CATSDRVETDTQYF
TRBJ2-3	TRBV5-6	CASSLGGNLDSDTQYF
TRBJ1-1	TRBV12-3/TRBV12-4	CASSPEGPLNTEAFF
TRBJ2-2	TRBV5-1	CASSLFTGNTGELFF
TRBJ1-5	TRBV7-6	CASSAVGGWSNQPQHF
TRBJ2-2	TRBV4-2	CASSQVAGAYGGELFF
TRBJ1-5	TRBV4-1	CASSQVIGERFRPQHF
TRBJ1-1	TRBV4-3	CASSQDLFSGDNTEAFF
TRBJ1-4	TRBV27	CASSTGATNEKLFF
TRBJ2-3	TRBV6-5	CASRYTGTTPDTQYF
TRBJ2-5	TRBV29-1	CSVNDRARETQYF
TRBJ2-1	TRBV5-1	CASSLEGGDYNEQFF
TRBJ2-2	TRBV5-1	CASSPRRQGTDTGELFF
TRBJ2-2	TRBV18	CASESNGELFF
TRBJ2-4	TRBV7-2	CASSQDNQSIQYF
TRBJ2-3	TRBV6-5	CASSTRGGPDTQYF
TRBJ1-1	TRBV25-1	CASSEPGQGNTEAFF
TRBJ2-3	TRBV10-3	CAISDNRGSTLLGDVSTDTQYF
TRBJ2-2	TRBV7-2	CASSLEVDYLTGELFF
TRBJ2-1	TRBV29-1	CSVPRGGRVDEQFF
TRBJ1-5	TRBV27	CASSRQGAQPQHF
TRBJ2-5	TRBV7-9	CASSQQETQYF
TRBJ2-2	TRBV7-2	CASTKLEGLGGELFF
TRBJ1-1	TRBV5-4	CASQIQTGSNTEAFF
TRBJ2-1	TRBV7-2	CASSLGLGWEQGRNEQFF
TRBJ1-2	TRBV5-4	CASSAEEVNYGYTF